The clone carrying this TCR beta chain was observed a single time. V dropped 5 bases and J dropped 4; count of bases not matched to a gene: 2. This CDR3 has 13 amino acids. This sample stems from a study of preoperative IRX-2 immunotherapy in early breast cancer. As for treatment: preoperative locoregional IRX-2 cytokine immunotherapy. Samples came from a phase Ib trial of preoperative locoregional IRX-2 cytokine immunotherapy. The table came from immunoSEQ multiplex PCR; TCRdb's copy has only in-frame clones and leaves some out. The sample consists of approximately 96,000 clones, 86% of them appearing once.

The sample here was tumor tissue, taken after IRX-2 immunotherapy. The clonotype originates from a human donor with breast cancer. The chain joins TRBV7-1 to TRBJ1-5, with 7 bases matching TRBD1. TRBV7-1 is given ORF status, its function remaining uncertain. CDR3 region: CASSQGQNQPQHF. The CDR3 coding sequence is TGTGCCAGCAGCCAGGGACAGAATCAGCCCCAGCATTTT.